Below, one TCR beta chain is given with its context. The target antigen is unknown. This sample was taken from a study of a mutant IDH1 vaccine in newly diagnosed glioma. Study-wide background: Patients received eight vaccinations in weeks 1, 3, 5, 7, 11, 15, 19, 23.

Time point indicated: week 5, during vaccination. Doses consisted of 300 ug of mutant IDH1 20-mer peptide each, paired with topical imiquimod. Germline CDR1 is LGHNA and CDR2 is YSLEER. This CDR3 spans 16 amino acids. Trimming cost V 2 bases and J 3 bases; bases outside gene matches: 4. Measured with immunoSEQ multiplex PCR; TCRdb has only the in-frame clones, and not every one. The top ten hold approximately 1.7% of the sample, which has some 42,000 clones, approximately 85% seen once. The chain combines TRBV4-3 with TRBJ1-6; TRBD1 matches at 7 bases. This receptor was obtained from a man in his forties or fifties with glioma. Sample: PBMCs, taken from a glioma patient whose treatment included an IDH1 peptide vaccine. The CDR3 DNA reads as TGCGCCAGCAGCCAAACGACAGGGTTCTATAATTCACCCCTCCACTTT. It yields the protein CASSQTTGFYNSPLHF.